Given below is one T cell receptor beta chain in context. This CDR3 is 16 amino acids long. Germline assignment: CDR1 MNHNY and CDR2 SVGAGI (reference sequence). V was pared by 2 bases and J by 9 bases, with 13 bases of the junction left unmatched. The sample originates from a study of blood T cell repertoires in COVID-19. Study-wide context: Specimens from acute and convalescent COVID-19 originated in the United States, Italy and Spain. PBMCs, B-cell-depleted T cells, or T cells were the source of the cDNA or gDNA that made up the material.

Authors' processing steps: Scientists estimated how many nucleated cells there were by amplifying reference gene primers. Here immunoSEQ multiplex PCR was the method, and the copy in TCRdb shows in-frame clones only, minus some. V and J calls and clone size are as listed in that table; D and trimming were resolved from the DNA. The sample yields about 100,000 clones, approximately 88% seen once. Material: peripheral blood. The chain employs TRBV6-6 and TRBJ1-5; TRBD1 matches 7 bases. The receptor comes from a woman aged 55-70 years with acute or convalescent COVID-19. For the CDR3, the DNA is TGTGCCAGCAGTTACCATTTGACAGGGACCTATTCGCCCCAGCATTTT. It codes for CASSYHLTGTYSPQHF.